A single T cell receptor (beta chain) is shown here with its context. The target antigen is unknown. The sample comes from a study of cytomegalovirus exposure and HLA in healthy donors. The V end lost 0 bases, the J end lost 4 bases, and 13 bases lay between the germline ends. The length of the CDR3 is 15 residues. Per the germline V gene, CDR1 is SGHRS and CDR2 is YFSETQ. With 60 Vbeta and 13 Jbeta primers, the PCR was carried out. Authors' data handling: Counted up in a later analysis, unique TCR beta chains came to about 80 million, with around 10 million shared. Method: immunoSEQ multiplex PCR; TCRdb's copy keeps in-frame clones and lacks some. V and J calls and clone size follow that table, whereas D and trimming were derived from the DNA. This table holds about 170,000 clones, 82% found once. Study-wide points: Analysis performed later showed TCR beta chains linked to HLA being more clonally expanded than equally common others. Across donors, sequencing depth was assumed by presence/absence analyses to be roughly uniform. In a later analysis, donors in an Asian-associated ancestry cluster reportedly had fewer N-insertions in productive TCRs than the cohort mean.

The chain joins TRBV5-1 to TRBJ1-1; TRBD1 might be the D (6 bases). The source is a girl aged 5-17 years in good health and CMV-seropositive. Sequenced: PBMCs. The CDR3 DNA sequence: TGCGCCAGCAGCTTGGGAGCAGGGGAGGGCACTGAAGCTTTCTTT. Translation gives CASSLGAGEGTEAFF.